One sample yielded the 10 T cell receptor beta chains listed below, sequenced in a study of shared clonotypes between healthy human individuals. TCRdb's table, derived via immunoSEQ multiplex PCR, lists solely in-frame clones and lacks some. The data hold about 2 million clones, with 85% to 95% observed a single time. The sequenced sample was naive CD4+ T cells sorted from blood. Subset defined: CD45RA+ positively selected. These TCRs come from a man aged 18 to 29 in good health.

The chain combines TRBV6-5 with TRBJ1-2, with D uncertain. Trimming took off 5 bases at V and 3 bases at J, with 10 bases between the two ends. The germline V gene encodes CDR1 MNHEY and CDR2 SVGAGI. The CDR3 has 13 amino acids. The CDR3 is CASSRGLHYGYTF. The CDR3 region has the DNA TGTGCCAGCAGTCGAGGACTACACTATGGCTACACCTTC.

Concerning this clone: Different DNA sequences within this sample yield the same CDR3. This rearrangement joins TRBV5-1 to TRBJ1-4; D may be TRBD1 (6 bases). The length of the CDR3 is 14 residues. Deletions cut 2 bases from V and 4 bases from J, with 9 bases between. Germline CDR1 and CDR2: SGHRS and YFSETQ. The CDR3 reads CASSLGQINEKLFF. DNA for the CDR3: TGCGCCAGCAGCTTAGGACAGATTAATGAAAAACTGTTTTTT.

On this clone itself: This same CDR3 is encoded by further DNA sequences in the sample. This chain connects TRBV6-5 to TRBJ2-7; 10 positions match TRBD2. The CDR3 has 14 amino acids. The V gene end was trimmed by 6 bases and the J gene end by 3 bases; junction bases not matched to a gene: 5. Germline CDR1 is MNHEY and CDR2 is SVGAGI. DNA for the CDR3: TGTGCCAGCAGCCGAGGACTAGCGGACTACGAGCAGTACTTC. Its protein is CASSRGLADYEQYF.

This chain joins TRBV5-1 and TRBJ2-7, with TRBD2 identical over 10 bases. With V trimmed by 4 bases and J by 1 base, 5 bases remained unmatched. This CDR3 has 15 residues. The germline V gene has CDR1 SGHRS and CDR2 YFSETQ. DNA for the CDR3: TGCGCCAGCAGCAAGTTAGCGGGGGGTTCCTACGAGCAGTACTTC. Protein sequence: CASSKLAGGSYEQYF.

The chain recombines TRBV6-5 with TRBJ2-7; tentatively, D is TRBD2 (6 bases). Germline lookup yields CDR1 MNHEY and CDR2 SVGAGI. Between the trimmed V and J ends, which lost 4 bases and 10 bases, there was a span of 14 bases. This CDR3 region has 12 residues. DNA of the CDR3: TGTGCCAGCAGTTCCCCGGAGGGGAAACAGTACTTC. Encoded protein: CASSSPEGKQYF.

The chain employs TRBV5-1 and TRBJ1-5; 9 bases agree with TRBD1. The CDR3 has 13 amino acids. V lost 4 bases and J lost 5; bases outside the gene matches: 1. Germline loops: CDR1 SGHRS, CDR2 YFSETQ. CDR3 coding DNA: TGCGCCAGCAGCAGGGACAGGGATCAGCCCCAGCATTTT. Translating gives CASSRDRDQPQHF.

J is TRBJ2-3 and V is TRBV30; 9 bases map to TRBD2. V shed 4 bases, J shed 8 bases, and the junction held 7 bases outside the gene matches. This CDR3 is built from 13 residues. Germline-derived CDR1 and CDR2 are GTSNPN and SVGIG (reference sequence). The CDR3 loop reads CAWMGLALRTQYF. The CDR3 DNA sequence: TGTGCCTGGATGGGACTAGCCCTACGTACGCAGTATTTT.

J is TRBJ2-7 and V is TRBV6-5; D is possibly TRBD2 (5 bases). CDR3 length: 13 residues. Germline V gives CDR1 MNHEY, CDR2 SVGAGI. V was cut by 9 bases and J by 7 bases, with 19 bases left in between. In DNA, the CDR3 is TGTGCCAGTAGGAGGCCCCTTAGTTGGGAGCAGTACTTC. Its translation: CASRRPLSWEQYF.

The CDR3: CARSLTTGREETQYF. The CDR3 nucleotides read TGTGCCAGAAGCTTGACGACAGGGAGGGAGGAGACCCAGTACTTC. The chain combines TRBV5-3 with TRBJ2-5, with D perhaps assigned TRBD1 or TRBD2 (7 bases each). TRBV5-3 is identified as an open reading frame with a role that is uncertain. The CDR3 is made up of 15 amino acids. The V end was cut by 1 base, the J end by 5 bases, with 15 bases between.

In this sample, this clone turned up once. The rearrangement joins TRBV5-8 to TRBJ2-2, with D hard to call. The germline CDR1 and CDR2 sequences are SGHTS and YDEGEE. Trimming removed 0 bases from V and 13 bases from J, with 10 bases in between. This CDR3 contains 12 residues. The CDR3 loop is CASSLAGLGLFF. CDR3 nucleotide sequence: TGTGCCAGCAGCTTGGCCGGGTTGGGGCTGTTTTTT.